The 6 T cell receptor beta chains below come from one sample, sequenced in a study of cytomegalovirus exposure and HLA in healthy donors. The PCR used 60 Vbeta and 13 Jbeta primers. This table comes from immunoSEQ multiplex PCR, and its TCRdb copy is limited to in-frame clones, with some not included. The profile shows around 150,000 clones, approximately 78% of them singletons. Sequencing used PBMCs. The receptors were sampled from a woman younger than 30 in good health and CMV-seronegative.

In the case of this clone: One end of the junction fails to match germline, which may point to a read error. The gene calls are TRBV7-9 and TRBJ2-7; weak D call: TRBD2 (5 bases). This CDR3 is 15 amino acids long. Germline V gives CDR1 SEHNR, CDR2 FQNEAQ (reference sequence). CDR3 bases: TGTTCCAGCAGCTTAGCCTTGACTAACTCCTACGAGCAGTACTTC. Residues: CSSSLALTNSYEQYF.

About this clone: Other DNA sequences within the sample encode an identical CDR3. V usage is TRBV6-1 and J usage is TRBJ1-1; D is perhaps TRBD1 (5 bases). Trimming pared 5 bases from V and 4 bases from J, leaving 11 bases between. The CDR3 consists of 13 residues. Germline V gives CDR1 MNHNS, CDR2 SASEGT. CDR3 nucleotide sequence: TGTGCCAGCAGTTCCCAGGGTAGCACTGAAGCTTTCTTT. It translates to CASSSQGSTEAFF.

This chain uses TRBV9 with TRBJ2-7; 8 positions match TRBD2. The V segment lost 5 bases and the J segment 0 bases; nucleotides outside the gene matches: 7. The CDR3 runs 15 residues. Germline-derived CDR1 and CDR2 are SGDLS and YYNGEE. The CDR3: CASSPSGLSSYEQYF. In DNA form, the CDR3 reads TGTGCCAGCAGTCCTAGCGGGCTGAGCTCCTACGAGCAGTACTTC.

This sequence joins TRBV6-1 and TRBJ1-2, with a tentative D call TRBD1 (5 bases). Trimming took off 3 bases at V and 2 bases at J, with 10 bases between the two ends. The CDR3 contains 14 residues. CDR1 and CDR2 from the germline V gene are MNHNS and SASEGT. This chain's CDR3 is CASSELRQNYGYTF. Written as DNA, the CDR3 is TGTGCCAGCAGTGAGTTGCGACAGAACTATGGCTACACCTTC.

The chain links TRBV4-2 to TRBJ2-7; TRBD1 might be the D (6 bases). Trimming took 3 bases from V and 4 from J, leaving 16 bases between them. Germline V CDR1 and CDR2: LGHNA, YNFKEQ. The CDR3 runs to 15 residues. In nucleotides, the CDR3 is TGTGCCAGCAGCCAGTTCCGGGACACTCTTTACGAGCAGTACTTC. Encoded protein: CASSQFRDTLYEQYF.

The gene calls are TRBV18 and TRBJ2-5, with D possibly TRBD1 on 6 matching bases. TRBJ2-7 matches the DNA end more closely, so the J call is doubtful. This CDR3 region has 14 residues. Germline V CDR1 and CDR2: KGHSH, LQKENI. CDR3 protein: CASSPPGGTYEQYF. DNA for the CDR3: TGTGCCAGCTCACCACCAGGGGGAACCTACGAGCAGTACTTC.